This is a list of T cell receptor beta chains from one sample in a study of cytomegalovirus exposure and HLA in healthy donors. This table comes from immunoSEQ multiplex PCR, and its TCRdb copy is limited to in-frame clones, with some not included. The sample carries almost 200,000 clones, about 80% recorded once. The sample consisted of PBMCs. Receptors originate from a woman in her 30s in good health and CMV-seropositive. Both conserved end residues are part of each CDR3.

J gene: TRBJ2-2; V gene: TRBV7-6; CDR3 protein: CASSLPLKRERTGELFF
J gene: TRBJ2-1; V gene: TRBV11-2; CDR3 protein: CASSLVGEGRSDEQFF
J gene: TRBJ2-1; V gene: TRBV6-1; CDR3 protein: CASSETSGGINEQFF
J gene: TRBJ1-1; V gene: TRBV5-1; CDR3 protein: CASSLAVLDEAFF
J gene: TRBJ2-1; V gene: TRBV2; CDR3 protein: CASSGTGGHNEQFF
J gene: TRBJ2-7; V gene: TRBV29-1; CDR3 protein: CSVRTSGFYEQYF
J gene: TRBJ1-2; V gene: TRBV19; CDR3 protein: CASSIAEFGTGDYGYTF
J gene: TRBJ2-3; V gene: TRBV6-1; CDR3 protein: CAHGGGGPDTQYF
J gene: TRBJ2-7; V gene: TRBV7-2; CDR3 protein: CASSYQGLNYEQYF
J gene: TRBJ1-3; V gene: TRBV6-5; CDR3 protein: CASSEPGYARHIYF
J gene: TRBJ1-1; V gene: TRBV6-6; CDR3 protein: CASSQTGWNTEAFF
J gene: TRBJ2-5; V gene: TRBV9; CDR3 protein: CASSVGRLAHQETQYF
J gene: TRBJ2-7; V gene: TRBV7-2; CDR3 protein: CASSLGGRSSYEQYF
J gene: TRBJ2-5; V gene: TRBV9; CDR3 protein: CASSVVPSGAAGETQYF
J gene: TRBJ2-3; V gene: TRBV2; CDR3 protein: CARQGWQGADTQYF
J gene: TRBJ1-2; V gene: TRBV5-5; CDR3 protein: CASSLAGQGNYGYTF
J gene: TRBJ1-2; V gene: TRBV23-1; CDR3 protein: CASSPSFHYGYTF
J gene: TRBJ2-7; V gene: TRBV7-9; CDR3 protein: CASRTLGPGFDEQYF
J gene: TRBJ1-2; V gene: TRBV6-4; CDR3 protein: CASSDWAQGVGYTF
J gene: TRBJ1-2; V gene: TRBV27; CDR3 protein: CASSLASRRGGYTF
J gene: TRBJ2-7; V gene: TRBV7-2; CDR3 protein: CASSFGLAGGSYEQYF
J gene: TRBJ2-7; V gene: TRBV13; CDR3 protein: CASSVGSPNTYEQYF
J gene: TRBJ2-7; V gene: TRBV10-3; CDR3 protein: CAISATSVYEQYF
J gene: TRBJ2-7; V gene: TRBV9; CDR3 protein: CASSASSGGTIYEQYF
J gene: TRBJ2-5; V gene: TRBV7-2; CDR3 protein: CASSLEGTSLYGEIQYF
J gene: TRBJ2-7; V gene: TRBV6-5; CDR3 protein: CASSYTRATLYEQYF
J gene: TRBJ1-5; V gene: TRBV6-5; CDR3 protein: CASSYYRSNQPQHF
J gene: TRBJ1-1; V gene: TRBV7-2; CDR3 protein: CASRTDRNTEAFF
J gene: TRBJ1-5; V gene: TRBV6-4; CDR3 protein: CASPMSGQGYSNQPQHF
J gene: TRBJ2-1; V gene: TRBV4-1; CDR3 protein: CASRLIAGAYNEQFF
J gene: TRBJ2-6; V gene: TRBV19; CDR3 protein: CASREGRASGANVLTF
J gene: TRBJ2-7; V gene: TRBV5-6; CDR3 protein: CASSPGLGRTSYEQYF
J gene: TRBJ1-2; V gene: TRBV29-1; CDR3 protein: CSVPQTGEAYGYTF
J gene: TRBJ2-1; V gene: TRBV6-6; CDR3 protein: CASSFAGRYNEQFF